The 12 T cell receptor beta chains given below trace back to one sample, sequenced in a study of blood T cell repertoires in COVID-19. Generated by immunoSEQ multiplex PCR, the TCRdb table keeps only in-frame clones and is missing some. The table lists 250,000 to 300,000 clones, about nine tenths of them singletons. Sequenced: peripheral blood. Receptors were obtained from a woman aged 45-65 years who had recovered from COVID-19.

This rearrangement joins TRBV28 to TRBJ2-5; no clear D. The V and J ends lost 5 bases and 7 bases respectively, with 5 bases between them. The length of the CDR3 is 10 residues. The germline V gene encodes CDR1 MDHEN and CDR2 SYDVKM. The CDR3 loop is CASSTRTQYF. CDR3 nucleotides: TGTGCCAGCAGTACTCGGACCCAGTACTTC. Looking up the rest from reference TRBV28 and TRBJ2-5 gives the full variable domain: DVKVTQSSRYLVKRTGEKVFLECVQDMDHENMFWYRQDPGLGLRLIYFSYDVKMKEKGDIPEGYSVSREKKERFSLILESASTNQTSMYLCASSTRTQYFGPGTRLLVL.

The rearrangement uses TRBV7-3 and TRBJ2-1, with 8 bases fitting TRBD1. V lost 1 base to trimming and J lost 3 bases; unmatched junction nucleotides: 2. Germline assignment: CDR1 SGHTA and CDR2 FQGTGA. The CDR3 loop spans 15 amino acids. Here the CDR3 reads CASSLNTGGYNEQFF. The CDR3 DNA is TGTGCCAGCAGCTTAAATACAGGGGGCTACAATGAGCAGTTCTTC.

The chain uses TRBV4-1 and TRBJ2-7; D call uncertain. CDR1 MGHRA and CDR2 YSYEKL come from the germline V gene. CDR3 length: 12 residues. V was shortened by 0 bases and J by 7 bases, with 7 bases between the two germline ends. In DNA, the CDR3 is TGCGCCAGCAGCCAAGATTTCAGAGAGCAGTACTTC. Translated, it gives CASSQDFREQYF.

J is TRBJ1-2 and V is TRBV29-1; D is perhaps TRBD1 (5 bases). The V end was cut by 7 bases, the J end by 2 bases, with 17 bases between. Germline CDR1 and CDR2: SQVTM and ANQGSEA. The CDR3 runs 14 residues. This CDR3 is CSALGTAGNYGYTF. CDR3 nucleotides: TGCAGCGCCCTGGGCACGGCAGGGAACTATGGCTACACCTTC. Together with reference TRBV29-1 and TRBJ1-2, the CDR3 gives the full variable domain: SAVISQKPSRDICQRGTSLTIQCQVDSQVTMMFWYRQQPGQSLTLIATANQGSEATYESGFVIDKFPISRPNLTFSTLTVSNMSPEDSSIYLCSALGTAGNYGYTFGSGTRLTVV.

The chain combines TRBV10-2 with TRBJ2-7; the match to TRBD2 covers 10 bases. The CDR3 has 15 amino acids. V lost 7 bases to trimming and J lost 2 bases; unmatched junction nucleotides: 8. The germline CDR1 and CDR2 sequences are WSHSY and SAAADI. The chain's CDR3 is CASKPGLAQTYEQYF. CDR3 bases: TGCGCCAGCAAGCCGGGACTAGCGCAAACCTACGAGCAGTACTTC.

This clone was recorded a few times. V is TRBV5-4 and J is TRBJ1-1; D call uncertain. Germline CDR1 is SGHNT and CDR2 is YYREEE (reference sequence). Trimming cost V 0 bases and J 4 bases, with 4 bases left between them. This CDR3 comprises 12 residues. In DNA form, the CDR3 reads TGTGCCAGCAGCTTGGACGGCACTGAAGCTTTCTTT. Translation gives CASSLDGTEAFF.

This chain connects TRBV4-2 to TRBJ2-7, with TRBD2 matching 7 bases. The CDR3 has 17 residues. CDR1 and CDR2 from the germline V gene are LGHNA and YNFKEQ. Trimming took 0 bases from V and 4 from J; bases not matched to a gene: 12. The CDR3 here is CASSQDIPQRDPYEQYF. The CDR3, as DNA: TGTGCCAGCAGCCAAGATATTCCTCAGCGGGATCCTTACGAGCAGTACTTC.

The chain has TRBV6-2 or TRBV6-3 and TRBJ1-2; maybe TRBD1 (6 bases). Germline loops: CDR1 MNHEY, CDR2 SVGEGT. The CDR3 runs 15 residues. V lost 0 bases to trimming and J lost 4 bases, with 12 bases between them. CDR3 nucleotides: TGTGCCAGCAGTTACTCTGGGGACATCGGCTATGGCTACACCTTC. As protein: CASSYSGDIGYGYTF.

The chain joins TRBV4-2 to TRBJ2-2, with 10 nucleotides matching TRBD1. The CDR3 runs 15 residues. The V gene end was trimmed by 1 base and the J gene end by 6 bases; junction bases not matched to a gene: 2. Germline values: CDR1 LGHNA, CDR2 YNFKEQ. In nucleotides, the CDR3 is TGTGCCAGCAGCCAAGGACAGGGGGCGGCCGGGGAGCTGTTTTTT. Translated, it gives CASSQGQGAAGELFF.

The rearrangement links TRBV4-3 to TRBJ1-2; 8 bases line up with TRBD1. The CDR3 consists of 14 residues. J gave up 3 bases and V 4 bases, and 4 bases lay outside the gene matches. The germline V gene encodes CDR1 LGHNA and CDR2 YSLEER. CDR3 DNA sequence: TGCGCCAGCAGCCGCGACAGGGGCCACTATGGCTACACCTTC. The encoded protein is CASSRDRGHYGYTF.

The chain uses TRBV6-2 or TRBV6-3 and TRBJ1-2; 7 bases map to TRBD1. The germline gives CDR1 MNHEY, CDR2 SVGEGT. The trim removed 6 bases at V and 2 bases at J, leaving 6 bases unmatched. The CDR3 has 14 amino acids. CDR3 loop: CASSSDRVNYGYTF. The CDR3 DNA reads as TGTGCCAGCAGCTCTGACAGGGTGAACTATGGCTACACCTTC.

This chain links TRBV29-1 with TRBJ2-4; TRBD1 agrees at 7 bases. With V trimmed by 3 bases and J by 7 bases, 6 bases remained unmatched. The CDR3 has 13 residues. CDR1 and CDR2 (germline): SQVTM, ANQGSEA. The CDR3 reads CSVDEQGLNIQYF. CDR3 nucleotide sequence: TGCAGCGTTGATGAACAGGGGTTGAACATTCAGTACTTC.